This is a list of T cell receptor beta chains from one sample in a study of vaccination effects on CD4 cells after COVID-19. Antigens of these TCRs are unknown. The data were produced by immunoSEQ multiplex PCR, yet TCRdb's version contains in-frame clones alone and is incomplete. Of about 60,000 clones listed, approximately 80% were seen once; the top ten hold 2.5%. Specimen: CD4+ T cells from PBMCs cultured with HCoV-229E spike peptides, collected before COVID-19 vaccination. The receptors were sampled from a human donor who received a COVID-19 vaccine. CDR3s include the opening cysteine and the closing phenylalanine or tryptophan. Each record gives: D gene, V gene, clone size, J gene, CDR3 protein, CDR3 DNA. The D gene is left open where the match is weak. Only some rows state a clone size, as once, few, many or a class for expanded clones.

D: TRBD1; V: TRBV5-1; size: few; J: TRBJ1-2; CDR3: CATSPGDRGKYNYGYTF; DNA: TGCGCCACCTCGCCCGGAGACAGGGGAAAATATAACTATGGCTACACCTTC
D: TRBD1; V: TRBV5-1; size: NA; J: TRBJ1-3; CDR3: CASREGQGADFSGNTIYF; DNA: TGCGCCAGCAGGGAAGGACAGGGGGCCGACTTCTCTGGAAACACCATATATTTT
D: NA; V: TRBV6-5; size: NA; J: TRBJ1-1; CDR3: CASSRGGWDTEAFF; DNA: TGTGCCAGCAGCCGGGGAGGGTGGGACACTGAAGCTTTCTTT
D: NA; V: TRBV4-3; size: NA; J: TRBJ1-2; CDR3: CASSPGRPYGYTF; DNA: TGCGCCAGCAGCCCCGGGCGTCCCTATGGCTACACCTTC
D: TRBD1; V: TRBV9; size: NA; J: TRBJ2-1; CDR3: CASSVGQGAYEQFF; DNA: TGTGCCAGCAGCGTAGGACAGGGGGCCTATGAGCAGTTCTTC
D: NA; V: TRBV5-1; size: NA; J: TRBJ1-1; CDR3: CASSYQVGNTEAFF; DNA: TGCGCCAGCAGCTATCAGGTTGGGAACACTGAAGCTTTCTTT
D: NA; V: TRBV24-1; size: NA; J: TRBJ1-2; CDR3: CATSDPAQGSGYTF; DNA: TGTGCCACCAGTGACCCAGCCCAGGGATCTGGCTACACCTTC
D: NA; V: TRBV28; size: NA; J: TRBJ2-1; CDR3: CASSFRSSYNEQFF; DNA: TGTGCCAGCAGTTTCCGGAGCTCCTACAATGAGCAGTTCTTC
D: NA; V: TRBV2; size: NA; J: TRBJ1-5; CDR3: CASSDDGVSNQPQHF; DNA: TGTGCCAGCAGTGACGACGGGGTTAGCAATCAGCCCCAGCATTTT
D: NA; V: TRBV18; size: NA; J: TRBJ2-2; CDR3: CASSPQGNTGELFF; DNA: TGTGCCAGCTCACCACAGGGGAACACCGGGGAGCTGTTTTTT
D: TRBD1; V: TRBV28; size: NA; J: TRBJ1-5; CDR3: CASRRLGQEYNQPQHF; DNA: TGTGCCAGCAGGCGCCTGGGACAGGAGTACAATCAGCCCCAGCATTTT
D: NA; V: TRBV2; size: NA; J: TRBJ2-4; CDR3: CASMMETTGNIQYF; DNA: TGTGCCAGCATGATGGAGACCACCGGAAACATTCAGTACTTC
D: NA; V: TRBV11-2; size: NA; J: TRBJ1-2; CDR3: CASSYDRQAQGYTF; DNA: TGTGCCAGCAGCTATGATCGACAAGCGCAAGGCTACACCTTC
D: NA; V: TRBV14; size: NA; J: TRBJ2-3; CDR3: CASSQVRPGLLSSSTDTQYF; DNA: TGTGCCAGCAGCCAAGTTCGGCCGGGACTCCTTTCCTCTAGCACAGATACGCAGTATTTT
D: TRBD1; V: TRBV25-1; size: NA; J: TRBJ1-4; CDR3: CASRRGQEKLFF; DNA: TGTGCCAGCAGAAGGGGGCAGGAAAAACTGTTTTTT
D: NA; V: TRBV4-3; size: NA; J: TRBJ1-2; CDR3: CASSQQGNLNYGYTF; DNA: TGCGCCAGCAGCCAACAAGGGAACCTTAACTATGGCTACACCTTC
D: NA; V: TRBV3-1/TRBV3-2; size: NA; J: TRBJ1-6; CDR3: CASSPQTGGRGSLHF; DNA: TGTGCCAGCAGCCCCCAGACTGGGGGAAGGGGCTCCCTCCACTTT
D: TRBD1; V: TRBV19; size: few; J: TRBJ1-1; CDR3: CASTFVTGVTEAFF; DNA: TGTGCCAGTACCTTCGTAACAGGGGTAACTGAAGCTTTCTTT
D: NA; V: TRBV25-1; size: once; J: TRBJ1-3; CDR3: CASSEPGAGNTIYF; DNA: TGTGCCAGCAGTGAACCGGGGGCTGGAAACACCATATATTTT
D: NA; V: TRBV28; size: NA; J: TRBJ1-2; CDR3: CASSLKGYGYTF; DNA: TGTGCCAGCAGTTTAAAAGGGTACGGCTACACCTTC
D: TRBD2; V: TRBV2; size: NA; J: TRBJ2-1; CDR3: CASSELSGGYNEQFF; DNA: TGTGCCAGCAGTGAATTAAGCGGGGGCTACAATGAGCAGTTCTTC
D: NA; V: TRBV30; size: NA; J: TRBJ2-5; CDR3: CAWSVKETQYF; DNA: TGTGCCTGGAGTGTAAAGGAGACCCAGTACTTC
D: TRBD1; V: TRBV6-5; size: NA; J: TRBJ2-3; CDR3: CASKRDRATDTQYF; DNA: TGTGCCAGCAAAAGGGACAGGGCCACAGATACGCAGTATTTT
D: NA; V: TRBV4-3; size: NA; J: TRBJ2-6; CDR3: CASSQDPDGANVLTF; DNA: TGCGCCAGCAGCCAAGATCCGGATGGGGCCAACGTCCTGACTTTC
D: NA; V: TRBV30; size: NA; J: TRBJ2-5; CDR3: CAWSVLETQYF; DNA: TGTGCCTGGAGTGTACTGGAGACCCAGTACTTC
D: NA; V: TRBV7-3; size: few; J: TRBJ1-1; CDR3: CASSPQTGNTEAFF; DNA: TGTGCCAGCAGCCCACAGACAGGGAACACTGAAGCTTTCTTT
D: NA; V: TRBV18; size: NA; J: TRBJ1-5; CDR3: CASSLTSHSNQPQHF; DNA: TGTGCCAGCTCACTTACATCTCATAGCAATCAGCCCCAGCATTTT
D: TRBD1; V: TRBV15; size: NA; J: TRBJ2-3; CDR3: CATSRGGQGADTQYF; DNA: TGTGCCACCAGCAGAGGGGGGCAGGGGGCAGATACGCAGTATTTT
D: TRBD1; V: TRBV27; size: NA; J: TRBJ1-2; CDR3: CASSFMPGQGNYGYTF; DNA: TGTGCCAGCAGTTTCATGCCGGGACAGGGAAACTATGGCTACACCTTC
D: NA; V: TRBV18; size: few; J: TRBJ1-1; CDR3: CASSHERGNTEAFF; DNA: TGTGCCAGCTCACACGAACGGGGGAACACTGAAGCTTTCTTT
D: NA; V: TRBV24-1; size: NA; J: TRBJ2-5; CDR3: CATSGQGGFQETQYF; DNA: TGTGCCACCAGTGGTCAGGGGGGGTTCCAAGAGACCCAGTACTTC
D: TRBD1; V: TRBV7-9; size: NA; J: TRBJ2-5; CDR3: CASSSGTGRGETQYF; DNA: TGTGCCAGCAGCTCCGGGACAGGGCGGGGAGAGACCCAGTACTTC
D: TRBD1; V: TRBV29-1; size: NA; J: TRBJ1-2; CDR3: CSVGQGPDYGYTF; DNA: TGCAGCGTGGGACAGGGGCCGGACTATGGCTACACCTTC